This T cell receptor (beta chain) appears in the sequencing data of a study of blood T cell repertoires in COVID-19. As for the study in general: The study drew acute and convalescent COVID-19 samples from the United States, Italy and Spain. From T cells, B-cell-depleted T cells, or PBMCs came the material, which was cDNA or gDNA.

Authors' methods: Amplification of reference gene primers provided the estimated nucleated cell counts. The protocol was immunoSEQ multiplex PCR, while the TCRdb copy is restricted to in-frame clones and leaves out a portion. The V and J calls and clone size are taken from that table; D and trimming were inferred from the DNA. The sample includes roughly 700,000 clones, approximately 90% seen only once; the top ten take over 0.2%. This TCR was sampled from a young woman with acute or convalescent COVID-19. Material for sequencing was peripheral blood.

The CDR3 loop reads CASSQDRGVTGGVSTEAFF. The CDR3 DNA reads as TGTGCCAGCAGCCAAGATCGCGGGGTGACAGGGGGCGTGAGCACTGAAGCTTTCTTT. The rearrangement joins TRBV3-1 (or the pseudogene TRBV3-2) to TRBJ1-1, with 10 bases fitting TRBD1. CDR3 length: 19 residues. With V trimmed by 0 bases and J by 4 bases, 14 bases remained unmatched. Germline V lookup: CDR1 LGHDT, CDR2 YNNKEL (reference sequence).